The source of this T cell receptor beta chain is a study of T cell responses to AZD1222 COVID-19 vaccine (dated by TCRdb to the early 2020s). For the wider study: A total of more than 230 trial participants underwent TCR sequencing, of whom about 210 had received two doses of AZD1222 and around 25 had received two doses of the MenACWY control vaccine. Trial participants were enrolled into age subgroups of 18-55, 56-69 and 70-plus years, which contained around 150, 29 and 61 TCR-sequenced participants, respectively.

The CDR3 measures 14 amino acids from cysteine to phenylalanine. This entry keeps only the CDR3 DNA: 42 bases, framed from base 1. V lost 9 bases and J lost 2 bases; the stretch between them is 16 bases long. The germline V gene sets CDR1 to SNHLY and CDR2 to FYNNEI. The investigation overall reported the following: Conclusions about previously exposed vaccinees are limited, since just five or six AZD1222 recipients were seropositive for SARS-CoV-2 at baseline. Reportedly, almost half of the unique spike-specific TCRs recognized epitopes lying outside the regions that are mutated in the B.1.351 and B.1.1.7 variants. Most participants were white British and females outnumbered males, and the authors suggested that clonal diversity may have been underestimated. Because no samples from the day 14 peak response were available, repertoires could be characterized only after the peak T cell response. A significant rise in spike-specific TCR breadth and depth was observed after two AZD1222 doses relative to day 0 and relative to MenACWY recipients. The 56-69-year group was small, and its depth increase did not reach significance, likely because of low power. The vaccine-associated CD4 TCRs covered the entire spike protein, and the dominant responses fell in regions 160-218 and 743-854.

In light of the paper, this sample's time point label describes: about 28 days (+/-7) after the second vaccine dose. The sample's treatment or condition label is to be understood as: meningococcal conjugate vaccine given as trial control. The vaccinee samples were drawn from two UK trials, COV001 and COV002, one of which was a single-blind randomized controlled phase 2/3 trial testing AZD1222 (ChAdOx1 nCoV-19) in healthy adults. For TCRbeta chain sequencing, PBMC samples were collected from trial participants at day 0 and at day 28 after the second dose. On this clone: The antigen it recognizes is unknown. No base quality information exists; no much larger clone differs at one position.

The CDR3 regions of human TCRbeta chains were subjected to immunosequencing. In the source study's methods: TCRs in the repertoires were matched against a reference library of SARS-CoV-2-specific TCRs that had been generated with the MIRA antigen-specificity platform. Breadth meant the fraction of unique TCRs that were SARS-CoV-2-associated, whereas depth meant the fraction of total T cells that were SARS-CoV-2-associated. Using the MIRA data, each spike-specific TCR was mapped to the spike region that the TCR reacts to and placed in a CD4 or CD8 class. Log10-transformed breadth and depth values were compared by one-way ANOVA with Sidak's multiple comparisons tests. This is the immuneACCESS table as TCRdb keeps it, with only in-frame sequences that have V and J called. A part of the clones is gone; compared with another copy, unresolved V genes explain less than half, and the rest is unexplained. The V and J calls and clone size are taken from that table; D and trimming were inferred from the DNA. The sample yields approximately 150,000 clones; 85% to 90% were counted once. The ten biggest clones cover more than 3.5% of the sample.

The material sequenced was peripheral blood, taken 28 days after the second dose of the MenACWY control vaccine. The origin of this receptor is an adult who received the MenACWY meningococcal vaccine as a control. The chain is made from TRBV2 and TRBJ2-5; a tentative D call is TRBD1 (5 bases match). The CDR3 amino acid sequence is: CASLGVGQQETQYF. The nucleotide sequence reads TGTGCCAGTCTAGGGGTGGGGCAGCAAGAGACCCAGTACTTC.